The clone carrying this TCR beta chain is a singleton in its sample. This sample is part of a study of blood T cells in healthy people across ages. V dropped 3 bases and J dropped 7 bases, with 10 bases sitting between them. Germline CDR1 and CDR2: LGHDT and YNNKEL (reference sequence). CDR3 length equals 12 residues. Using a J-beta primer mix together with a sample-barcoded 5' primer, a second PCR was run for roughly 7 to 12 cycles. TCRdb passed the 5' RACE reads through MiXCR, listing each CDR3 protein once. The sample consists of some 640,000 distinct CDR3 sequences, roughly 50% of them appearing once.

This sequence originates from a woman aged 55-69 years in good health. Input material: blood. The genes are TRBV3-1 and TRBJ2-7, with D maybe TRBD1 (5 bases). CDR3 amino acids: CASSHLSGEQYF. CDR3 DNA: TGTGCCAGCAGCCACCTCTCAGGGGAGCAGTACTTC.